This TCR beta chain derives from a study of blood T cell repertoires in COVID-19. As for the study in general: From the United States, Italy and Spain came samples of acute and convalescent COVID-19. PBMCs, B-cell-depleted T cells, or T cells provided the cDNA or gDNA that made up the material.

Per the original data handling: The authors estimated nucleated cell counts from reference gene primer amplification. Some clones are missing from TCRdb's copy, which holds only in-frame ones; the method was immunoSEQ multiplex PCR. D and trimming were read from the DNA, whereas the V and J calls and clone size are those reported in that table. The table lists 250,000 to 300,000 clones, roughly nine tenths of them singletons. V gave up 6 bases and J gave up 12 bases, with 20 bases separating them. The CDR3 is made up of 13 amino acids. Germline assignment: CDR1 SQVTM and CDR2 ANQGSEA. It was during active infection that Seattle patients were enrolled and then longitudinally followed.

The TCR sequence derives from a woman in her thirties with COVID-19, enrolled during active disease. The chain joins TRBV29-1 to TRBJ1-4; weak D call: TRBD1 (6 bases). Sequencing input: peripheral blood. CDR3: CSVRAPGQDQLFF. The CDR3 DNA sequence: TGCAGCGTGCGGGCACCGGGACAAGACCAACTGTTTTTT.